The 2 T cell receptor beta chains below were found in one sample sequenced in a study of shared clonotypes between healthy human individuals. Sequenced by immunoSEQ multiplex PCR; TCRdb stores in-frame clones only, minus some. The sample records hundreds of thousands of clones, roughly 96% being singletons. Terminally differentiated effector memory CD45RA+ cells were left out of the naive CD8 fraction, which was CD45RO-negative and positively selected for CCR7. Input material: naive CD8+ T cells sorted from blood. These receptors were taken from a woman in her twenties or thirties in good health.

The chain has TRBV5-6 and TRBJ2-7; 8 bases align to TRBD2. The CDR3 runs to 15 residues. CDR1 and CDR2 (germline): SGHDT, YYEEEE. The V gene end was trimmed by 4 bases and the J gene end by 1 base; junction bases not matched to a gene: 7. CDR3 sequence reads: CASSPSGSMSYEQYF. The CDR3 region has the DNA TGTGCCAGCAGCCCCAGCGGGAGCATGTCCTACGAGCAGTACTTC. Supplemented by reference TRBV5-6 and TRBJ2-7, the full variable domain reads DAGVTQSPTHLIKTRGQQVTLRCSPKSGHDTVSWYQQALGQGPQFIFQYYEEEERQRGNFPDRFSGHQFPNYSSELNVNALLLGDSALYLCASSPSGSMSYEQYFGPGTRLTVT.

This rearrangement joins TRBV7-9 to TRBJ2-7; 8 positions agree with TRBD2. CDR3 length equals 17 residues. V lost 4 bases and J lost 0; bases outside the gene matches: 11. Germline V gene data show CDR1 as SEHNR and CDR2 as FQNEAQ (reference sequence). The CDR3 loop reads CASSSLGGSGSSYEQYF. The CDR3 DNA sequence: TGTGCCAGCAGCTCCCTCGGTGGGAGCGGGAGCTCCTACGAGCAGTACTTC.